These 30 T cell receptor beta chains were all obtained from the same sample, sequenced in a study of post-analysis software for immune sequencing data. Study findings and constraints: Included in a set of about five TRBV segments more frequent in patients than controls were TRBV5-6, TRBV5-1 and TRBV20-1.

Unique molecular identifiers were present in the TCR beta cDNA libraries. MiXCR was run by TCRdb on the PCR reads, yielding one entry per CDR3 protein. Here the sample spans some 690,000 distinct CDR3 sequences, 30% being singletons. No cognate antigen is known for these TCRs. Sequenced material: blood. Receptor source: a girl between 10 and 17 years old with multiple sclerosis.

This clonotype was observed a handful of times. DNA for the CDR3: TGTGCCGTCTCCGGGAGAAGCTCAAGAGATACGCAGTATTTT. This encodes CAVSGRSSRDTQYF. V is TRBV6-6 and J is TRBJ2-3; a weak D match, TRBD2 (6 bases). This CDR3 is 14 amino acids long. V dropped 11 bases and J dropped 5 bases, with 20 bases sitting between them. Germline V CDR1 and CDR2: MNHNY, SVGAGI (reference sequence).

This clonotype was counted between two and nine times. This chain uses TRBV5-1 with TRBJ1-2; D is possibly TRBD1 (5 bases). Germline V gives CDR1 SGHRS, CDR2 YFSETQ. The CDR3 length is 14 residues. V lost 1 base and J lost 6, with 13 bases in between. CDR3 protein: CASSLMGDGHGYTF. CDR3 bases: TGCGCCAGCAGCTTGATGGGGGATGGCCATGGCTACACCTTC.

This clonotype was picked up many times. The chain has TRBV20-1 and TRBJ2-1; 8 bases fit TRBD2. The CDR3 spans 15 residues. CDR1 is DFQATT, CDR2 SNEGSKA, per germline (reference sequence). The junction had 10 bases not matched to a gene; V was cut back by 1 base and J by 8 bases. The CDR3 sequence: CSARGPGRARDEQFF. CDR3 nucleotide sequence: TGCAGTGCTAGAGGTCCCGGGAGGGCCCGGGATGAGCAGTTCTTC.

The CDR3 nucleotides are TGTGCCAGCAGGCAGGTCGGGGGGCTGGACTATGGCTACACCTTC. As protein: CASRQVGGLDYGYTF. This chain joins TRBV12-3 or TRBV12-4 and TRBJ1-2; a weak D match, TRBD1 (6 bases). The V end lost 6 bases, the J end lost 3 bases, and 17 bases lay between the germline ends. CDR3 size: 15 residues.

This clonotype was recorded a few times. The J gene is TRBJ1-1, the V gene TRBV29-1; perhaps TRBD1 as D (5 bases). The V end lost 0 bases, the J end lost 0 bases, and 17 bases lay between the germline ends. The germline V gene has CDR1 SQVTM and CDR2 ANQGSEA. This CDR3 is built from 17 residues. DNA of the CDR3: TGCAGCGTTGAAGATATCCGGAGGGGACGTTTGAACACTGAAGCTTTCTTT. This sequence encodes CSVEDIRRGRLNTEAFF.

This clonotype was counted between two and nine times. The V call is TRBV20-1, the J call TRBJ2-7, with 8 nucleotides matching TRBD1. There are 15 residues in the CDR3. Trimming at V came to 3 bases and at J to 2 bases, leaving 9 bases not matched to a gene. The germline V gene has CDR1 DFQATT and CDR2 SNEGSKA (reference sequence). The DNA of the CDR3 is TGCAGTGCTAGGATCGGACAGGGTTACACCTACGAGCAGTACTTC. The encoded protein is CSARIGQGYTYEQYF.

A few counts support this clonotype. The CDR3 spells CSVEGATGELFF. CDR3 bases: TGCAGCGTTGAGGGTGCCACCGGGGAGCTGTTTTTT. The V gene is TRBV29-1, the J gene TRBJ2-2, with D uncertain. Trimming shortened V by 3 bases and J by 4 bases, and 6 bases separated the two germline ends. This CDR3 has 12 amino acids. Looked up from germline, CDR1 is SQVTM and CDR2 is ANQGSEA.

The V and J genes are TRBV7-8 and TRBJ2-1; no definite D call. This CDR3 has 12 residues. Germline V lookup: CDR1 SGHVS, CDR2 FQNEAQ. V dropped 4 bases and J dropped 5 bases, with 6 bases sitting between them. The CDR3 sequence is CASSYPHNEQFF. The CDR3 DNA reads TGTGCCAGCAGCTACCCCCACAATGAGCAGTTCTTC. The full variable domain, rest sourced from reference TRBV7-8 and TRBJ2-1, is GAGVSQSPRYKVAKRGQDVALRCDPISGHVSLFWYQQALGQGPEFLTYFQNEAQLDKSGLPSDRFFAERPEGSVSTLKIQRTQQEDSAVYLCASSYPHNEQFFGPGTRLTVL.

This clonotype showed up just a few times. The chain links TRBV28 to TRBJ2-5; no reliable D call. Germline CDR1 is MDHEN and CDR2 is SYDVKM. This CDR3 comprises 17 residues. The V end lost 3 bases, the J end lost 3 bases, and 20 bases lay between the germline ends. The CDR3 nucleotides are TGTGCCAGCAGTTTGTCCCTGGCTTCAAGGGTGGAAGAGACCCAGTACTTC. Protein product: CASSLSLASRVEETQYF.

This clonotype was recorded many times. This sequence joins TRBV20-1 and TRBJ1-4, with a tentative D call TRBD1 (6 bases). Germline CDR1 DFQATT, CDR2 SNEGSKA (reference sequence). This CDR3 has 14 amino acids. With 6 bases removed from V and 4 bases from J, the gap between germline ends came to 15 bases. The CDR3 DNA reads TGCAGTGCGCAAGCAGGGGCAATTAATGAAAAACTGTTTTTT. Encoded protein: CSAQAGAINEKLFF.

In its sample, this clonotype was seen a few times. CDR3 coding DNA: TGTGCCAGCAGTTCTCGGGAGAGGTGGTACGAGCAGTACTTC. It encodes CASSSRERWYEQYF. V usage is TRBV6-2 or TRBV6-3 and J usage is TRBJ2-7, with D maybe TRBD2 (6 bases). Deletions cut 4 bases from V and 4 bases from J, with 14 bases between. This CDR3 is built from 14 residues. Germline V gene lookup returns CDR1 MNHEY and CDR2 SVGEGT.

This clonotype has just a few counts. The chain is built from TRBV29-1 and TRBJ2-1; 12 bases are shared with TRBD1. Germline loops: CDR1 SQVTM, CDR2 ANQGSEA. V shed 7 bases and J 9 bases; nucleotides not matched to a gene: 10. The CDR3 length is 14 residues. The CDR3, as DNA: TGCAGCGCCGGTGGGGACAGGGGGCGAGGTGAGCAGTTCTTC. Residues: CSAGGDRGRGEQFF.

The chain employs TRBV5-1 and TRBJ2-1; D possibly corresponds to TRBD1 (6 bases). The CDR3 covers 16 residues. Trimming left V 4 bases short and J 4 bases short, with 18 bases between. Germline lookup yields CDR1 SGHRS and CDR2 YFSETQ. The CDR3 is CASSVTRTALYNEQFF. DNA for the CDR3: TGCGCCAGCAGCGTAACCAGGACAGCCTTATACAATGAGCAGTTCTTC.

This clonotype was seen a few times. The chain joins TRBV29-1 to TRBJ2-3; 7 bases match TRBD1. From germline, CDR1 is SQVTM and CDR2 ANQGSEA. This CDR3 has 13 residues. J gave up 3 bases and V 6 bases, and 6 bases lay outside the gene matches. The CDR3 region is CSVQQGRTDTQYF. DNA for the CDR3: TGCAGCGTGCAACAGGGGCGAACAGATACGCAGTATTTT.

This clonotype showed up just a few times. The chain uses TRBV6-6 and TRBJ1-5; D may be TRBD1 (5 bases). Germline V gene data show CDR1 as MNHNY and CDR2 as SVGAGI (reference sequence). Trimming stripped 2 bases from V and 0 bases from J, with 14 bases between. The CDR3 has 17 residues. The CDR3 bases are TGTGCCAGCAGTTACCCCTCGACAGAGAATAGCAATCAGCCCCAGCATTTT. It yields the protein CASSYPSTENSNQPQHF.

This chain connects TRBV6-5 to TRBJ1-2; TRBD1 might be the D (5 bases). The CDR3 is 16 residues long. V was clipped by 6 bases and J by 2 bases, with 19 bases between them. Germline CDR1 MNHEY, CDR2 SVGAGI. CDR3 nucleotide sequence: TGTGCCAGCAGGAAACAGGAGCCGACCTTCAACTATGGCTACACCTTC. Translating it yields CASRKQEPTFNYGYTF.

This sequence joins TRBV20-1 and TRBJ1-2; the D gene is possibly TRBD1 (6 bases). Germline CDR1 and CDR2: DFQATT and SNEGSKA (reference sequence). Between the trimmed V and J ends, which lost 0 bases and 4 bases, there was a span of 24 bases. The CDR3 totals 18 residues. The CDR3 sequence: CSARDRWGAPTHSYGYTF. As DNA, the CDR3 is TGCAGTGCTAGAGATCGTTGGGGGGCTCCGACACACAGCTATGGCTACACCTTC.

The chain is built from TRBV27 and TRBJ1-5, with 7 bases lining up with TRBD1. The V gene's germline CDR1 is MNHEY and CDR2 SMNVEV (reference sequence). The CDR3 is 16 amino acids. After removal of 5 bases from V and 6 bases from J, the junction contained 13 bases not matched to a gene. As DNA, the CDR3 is TGTGCCAGCAGTGTCCAGGGGGGGAGCGGGGGTCAGCCCCAGCATTTT. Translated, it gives CASSVQGGSGGQPQHF.

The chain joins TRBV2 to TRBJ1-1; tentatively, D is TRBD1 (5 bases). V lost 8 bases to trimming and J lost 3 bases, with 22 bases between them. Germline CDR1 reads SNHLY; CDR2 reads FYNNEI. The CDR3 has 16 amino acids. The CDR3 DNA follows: TGTGCCAGCGAAACCCTTGAGGGAAGGGGCTACACTGAAGCTTTCTTT. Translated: CASETLEGRGYTEAFF.

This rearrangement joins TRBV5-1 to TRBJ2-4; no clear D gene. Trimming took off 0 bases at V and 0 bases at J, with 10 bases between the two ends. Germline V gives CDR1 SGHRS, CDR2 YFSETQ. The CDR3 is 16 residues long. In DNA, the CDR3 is TGCGCCAGCAGCTTGGAGGGCCCGATAGCCAAAAACATTCAGTACTTC. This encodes CASSLEGPIAKNIQYF.

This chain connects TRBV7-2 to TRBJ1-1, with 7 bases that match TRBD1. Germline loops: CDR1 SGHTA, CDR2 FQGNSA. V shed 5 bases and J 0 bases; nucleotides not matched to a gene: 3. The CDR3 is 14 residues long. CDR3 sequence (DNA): TGTGCCAGCAGCCCCGACAGGGTGAACACTGAAGCTTTCTTT. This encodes CASSPDRVNTEAFF. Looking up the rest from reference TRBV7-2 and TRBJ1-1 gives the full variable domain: GAGVSQSPSNKVTEKGKDVELRCDPISGHTALYWYRQSLGQGLEFLIYFQGNSAPDKSGLPSDRFSAERTGGSVSTLTIQRTQQEDSAVYLCASSPDRVNTEAFFGQGTRLTVV.

DNA of the CDR3: TGTGCTAGTGCCCTACCCCACCTAGAAAACAATGAGCAGTTCTTC. It yields the protein CASALPHLENNEQFF. The chain carries TRBV12-5 and TRBJ2-1; D is ambiguous. Germline V gene data show CDR1 as LGHNT and CDR2 as FRNRAP. Deletions cut 7 bases from V and 5 bases from J, with 18 bases between. The length of the CDR3 is 15 residues. Supplemented by reference TRBV12-5 and TRBJ2-1, the full variable domain reads DARVTQTPRHKVTEMGQEVTMRCQPILGHNTVFWYRQTMMQGLELLAYFRNRAPLDDSGMPKDRFSAEMPDATLATLKIQPSEPRDSAVYFCASALPHLENNEQFFGPGTRLTVL.

The CDR3 coding sequence is TGCAGCGTTGAAGATCTTCCTCGCGGTCGCACAGATACGCAGTATTTT. As protein: CSVEDLPRGRTDTQYF. The chain recombines TRBV29-1 with TRBJ2-3; no clear D gene. The germline V gene has CDR1 SQVTM and CDR2 ANQGSEA. V was pared by 0 bases and J by 1 base, with 14 bases between. The CDR3 totals 16 residues.

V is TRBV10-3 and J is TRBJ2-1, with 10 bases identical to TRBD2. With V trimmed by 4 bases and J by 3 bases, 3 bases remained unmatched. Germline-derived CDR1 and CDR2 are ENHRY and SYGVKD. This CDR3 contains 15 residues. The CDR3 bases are TGTGCCATCAGTGCTAGCGGGGGCCTCTACAATGAGCAGTTCTTC. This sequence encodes CAISASGGLYNEQFF.

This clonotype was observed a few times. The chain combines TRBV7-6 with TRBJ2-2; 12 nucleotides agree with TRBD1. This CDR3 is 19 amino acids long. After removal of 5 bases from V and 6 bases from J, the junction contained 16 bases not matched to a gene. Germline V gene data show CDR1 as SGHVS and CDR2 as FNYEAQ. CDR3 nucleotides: TGTGCCAGCAGCCCGCCGGGACAGGGGGCGTTTAGAGAAGCCGGGGAGCTGTTTTTT. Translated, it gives CASSPPGQGAFREAGELFF.

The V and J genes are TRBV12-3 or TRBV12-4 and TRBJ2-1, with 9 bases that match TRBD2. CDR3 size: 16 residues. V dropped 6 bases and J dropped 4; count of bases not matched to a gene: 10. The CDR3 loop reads CASSIEASGTYNEQFF. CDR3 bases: TGTGCCAGCAGCATAGAGGCTAGCGGGACATACAATGAGCAGTTCTTC.

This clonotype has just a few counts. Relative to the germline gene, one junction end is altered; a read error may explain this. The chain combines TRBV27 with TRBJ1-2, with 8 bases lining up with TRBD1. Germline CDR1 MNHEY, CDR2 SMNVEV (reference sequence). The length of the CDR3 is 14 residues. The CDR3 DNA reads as TGTGCCAGCAGTCATCGAGACAGGGGCCATGGCCACACCTTC. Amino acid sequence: CASSHRDRGHGHTF.

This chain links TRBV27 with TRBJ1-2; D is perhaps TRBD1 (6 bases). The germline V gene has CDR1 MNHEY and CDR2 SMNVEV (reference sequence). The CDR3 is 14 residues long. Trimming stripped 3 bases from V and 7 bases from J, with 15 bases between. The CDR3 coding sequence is TGTGCCAGCAGTTTGTCGGGGGGCTCTCCTGGCTACACCTTC. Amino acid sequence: CASSLSGGSPGYTF.

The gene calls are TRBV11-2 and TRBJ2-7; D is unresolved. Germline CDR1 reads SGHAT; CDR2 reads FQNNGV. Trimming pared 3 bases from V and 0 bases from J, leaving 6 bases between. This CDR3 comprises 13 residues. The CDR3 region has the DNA TGTGCCAGCAGCTTCACAGCCTCCTACGAGCAGTACTTC. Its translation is CASSFTASYEQYF.

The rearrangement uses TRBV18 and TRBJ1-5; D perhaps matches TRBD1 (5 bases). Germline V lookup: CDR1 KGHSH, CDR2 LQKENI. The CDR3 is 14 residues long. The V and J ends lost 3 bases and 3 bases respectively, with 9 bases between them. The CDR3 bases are TGTGCCAGCTCACCGGGACGGAACAATCAGCCCCAGCATTTT. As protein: CASSPGRNNQPQHF.